These T cell receptor beta chains were read from a single sample in a study of yellow fever vaccine responses in identical twins. From the RT-PCR reads, TCRdb called clonotypes with MiXCR, one entry per CDR3 protein. The table records around 13,000 distinct CDR3 sequences, approximately 84% of them present only once. The source was T cells from blood (PBMCs), unsorted or a sorted subset (not recorded which), collected before or after yellow fever vaccination (not recorded which). The source is a woman under 30 who received the yellow fever vaccine. The CDR3 runs from the conserved cysteine through the conserved F or W. Fields, in order: V gene, clone size, J gene, D gene, CDR3 protein, CDR3 DNA. The D gene is left open where the match is weak. Clone size is not always given. Where it is, it says once, few, many or a class for expanded clones.

>TRBV5-1|.|TRBJ2-3|.
CASSPARELDTQYF
TGCGCCAGCAGCCCCGCCCGGGAGTTAGATACGCAGTATTTT
>TRBV29-1|.|TRBJ2-4|.
CSVEDDQYF
TGCAGCGTTGAAGATGATCAGTACTTC
>TRBV12-3/TRBV12-4|.|TRBJ2-3|.
CASSSDTGHSTDTQYF
TGTGCCAGCAGTTCCGATACGGGACACAGCACAGATACGCAGTATTTT
>TRBV29-1|.|TRBJ2-5|TRBD2
CSAVGTSGEETQYF
TGCAGCGCTGTTGGGACTAGCGGGGAAGAGACCCAGTACTTC
>TRBV4-3|.|TRBJ2-1|.
CASSPGGTSDEQFF
TGCGCCAGCAGCCCCGGGGGTACGTCCGATGAGCAGTTCTTC
>TRBV28|.|TRBJ2-5|.
CASSLPGQLTQYF
TGTGCCAGCAGTTTACCAGGACAGCTGACTCAGTACTTC
>TRBV7-6|.|TRBJ1-5|.
CASSLLTGRGQPQHF
TGTGCCAGCAGCTTATTGACAGGCCGTGGTCAGCCCCAGCATTTT
>TRBV20-1|.|TRBJ2-1|TRBD2
CSARDHVWRGSSYNEQFF
TGCAGTGCTAGGGACCATGTCTGGCGGGGGAGCTCCTACAATGAGCAGTTCTTC
>TRBV7-9|few|TRBJ2-7|.
CASSYTGTSPYEQYF
TGTGCCAGCAGCTATACCGGGACCAGTCCCTACGAGCAGTACTTC
>TRBV23-1|.|TRBJ2-3|TRBD2
CASSRDYTRTDTQYF
TGCGCCAGCAGTCGGGACTACACCCGCACAGATACGCAGTATTTT
>TRBV5-1|.|TRBJ1-6|.
CASSLWQDNSPLHF
TGCGCCAGCAGCTTGTGGCAGGATAATTCACCCCTCCACTTT
>TRBV28|.|TRBJ2-3|.
CASRPVQRGGTDTQYF
TGTGCCAGCAGGCCAGTCCAGAGAGGGGGGACAGATACGCAGTATTTT
>TRBV5-2|.|TRBJ2-2|.
CASNPRGGELFF
TGTGCCAGCAACCCGCGGGGTGGGGAGCTGTTTTTT
>TRBV6-4|.|TRBJ2-3|.
CASSVESTDTQYF
TGTGCCAGCAGTGTGGAGAGCACAGATACGCAGTATTTT
>TRBV6-2/TRBV6-3|.|TRBJ1-1|TRBD1
CASSYEGTGGSTEAFF
TGTGCCAGCAGTTACGAAGGGACAGGCGGGAGCACTGAAGCTTTCTTT
>TRBV11-2|.|TRBJ2-2|TRBD1
CASSPMTGGTGELFF
TGTGCCAGCAGCCCCATGACAGGGGGTACCGGGGAGCTGTTTTTT
>TRBV4-2|.|TRBJ2-1|.
CASSQNGLSYNEQFF
TGTGCCAGCAGTCAAAATGGGCTGTCCTACAATGAGCAGTTCTTC
>TRBV7-6|.|TRBJ2-7|.
CASSETAYEQYF
TGTGCCAGCAGCGAGACGGCCTACGAGCAGTACTTC
>TRBV20-1|.|TRBJ2-3|.
CSAREVAGPDTQYF
TGCAGTGCTAGAGAAGTCGCAGGGCCAGATACGCAGTATTTT
>TRBV7-1|.|TRBJ2-7|TRBD2
CASRSKPSGGFYEQYF
TGTGCCAGCAGGTCTAAACCTAGCGGGGGGTTCTACGAGCAGTACTTC
>TRBV6-1|.|TRBJ1-1|TRBD1
CASSPRTGAEAFF
TGTGCCAGCAGTCCGCGGACAGGGGCTGAAGCTTTCTTT
>TRBV11-3|.|TRBJ2-7|TRBD2
CASSLEGTSDEQYF
TGTGCCAGCAGCTTAGAGGGGACTAGCGACGAGCAGTACTTC
>TRBV20-1|few|TRBJ2-3|TRBD2
CSARESGRIADTQYF
TGCAGTGCTAGAGAAAGCGGGAGGATTGCAGATACGCAGTATTTT
>TRBV29-1|once|TRBJ2-1|.
CSVRGIPYNEQFF
TGCAGCGTCAGGGGAATCCCCTACAATGAGCAGTTCTTC
>TRBV11-2|.|TRBJ2-5|.
CASSLYSSGDGTQYF
TGTGCCAGCAGCTTATACTCCAGCGGAGACGGGACCCAGTACTTC
>TRBV29-1|.|TRBJ2-7|TRBD1
CSVRQGVPYEQYF
TGCAGCGTTCGGCAGGGGGTGCCCTACGAGCAGTACTTC
>TRBV29-1|.|TRBJ2-1|TRBD2
CSVEQFGLADYNEQFF
TGCAGCGTTGAGCAATTTGGACTAGCGGACTACAATGAGCAGTTCTTC
>TRBV12-3/TRBV12-4|.|TRBJ2-5|.
CASSYGTGQETQYF
TGTGCCAGCAGTTACGGGACTGGCCAAGAGACCCAGTACTTC
>TRBV11-3|.|TRBJ2-5|TRBD1
CASSLDQGRGLETQYF
TGTGCCAGCAGCTTAGATCAAGGCAGGGGGCTAGAGACCCAGTACTTC
>TRBV7-2|.|TRBJ1-2|.
CASSLGRSAYGYTF
TGTGCCAGCAGCCTTGGTCGTAGCGCTTATGGCTACACCTTC
>TRBV7-6|.|TRBJ2-3|.
CASSLIASPGTDTQYF
TGTGCCAGCAGCTTAATCGCTAGTCCGGGCACAGATACGCAGTATTTT
>TRBV27|.|TRBJ1-2|.
CASSLRARGNYGYTF
TGTGCCAGCAGTTTACGGGCTAGGGGTAACTATGGCTACACCTTC
>TRBV2|few|TRBJ2-7|.
CASSEAPGGAYEQYF
TGTGCCAGCAGTGAAGCGCCTGGGGGCGCGTACGAGCAGTACTTC
>TRBV12-3/TRBV12-4|.|TRBJ2-7|.
CASSLWQGRNEQYF
TGTGCCAGCAGTTTATGGCAGGGGAGGAACGAGCAGTACTTC
>TRBV7-3|.|TRBJ2-2|.
CASGKGRSTGELFF
TGTGCCAGCGGGAAAGGGCGGTCTACCGGGGAGCTGTTTTTT
>TRBV7-2|.|TRBJ1-4|TRBD1
CASSQDRASEKLFF
TGTGCCAGCAGCCAGGACAGGGCTAGTGAAAAACTGTTTTTT
>TRBV14|.|TRBJ2-7|.
CASSQDYAVYEQYF
TGTGCCAGCAGCCAAGACTACGCAGTCTACGAGCAGTACTTC
>TRBV11-1|.|TRBJ2-5|.
CASSLSTLQETQYF
TGTGCCAGCAGCTTATCGACCCTCCAAGAGACCCAGTACTTC
>TRBV7-2|.|TRBJ2-1|.
CASSLEWSFPKQFF
TGTGCCAGCAGCTTAGAGTGGTCTTTTCCTAAGCAGTTCTTC
>TRBV29-1|.|TRBJ2-1|.
CSARVRFEPYNEQFF
TGCAGCGCCCGGGTGAGATTCGAACCCTACAATGAGCAGTTCTTC
>TRBV11-3|.|TRBJ1-6|.
CASSSSTASSYNSPLHF
TGTGCCAGCAGCTCATCGACTGCGAGCTCCTATAATTCACCCCTCCACTTT
>TRBV2|.|TRBJ2-4|.
CASSPDTGGKNIQYF
TGTGCCAGCAGCCCAGACACGGGTGGTAAAAACATTCAGTACTTC
>TRBV19|.|TRBJ2-7|.
CASSYTGSQYEQYF
TGTGCCAGTAGCTACACGGGCAGTCAATACGAGCAGTACTTC
>TRBV13|.|TRBJ2-7|.
CASKGLEGPITSYEQYF
TGTGCCAGCAAGGGGCTGGAGGGGCCAATAACCTCCTACGAGCAGTACTTC
>TRBV15|.|TRBJ2-7|.
CATSRDLYEQYF
TGTGCCACCAGCAGAGATCTGTACGAGCAGTACTTC
>TRBV21-1|.|TRBJ2-6|.
CANRQGPDSGANVLTF
TGTGCCAACCGACAGGGGCCCGACTCTGGGGCCAACGTCCTGACTTTC
>TRBV11-2|.|TRBJ2-3|.
CASSLGDTQYF
TGTGCCAGCAGTTTGGGGGATACGCAGTATTTT
>TRBV7-6|.|TRBJ2-7|TRBD1
CASSPDRDSSYEQYF
TGTGCCAGCAGTCCCGACCGGGACAGCTCCTACGAGCAGTACTTC
>TRBV12-3/TRBV12-4|.|TRBJ2-5|TRBD1
CASSLEPGTGAETQYF
TGTGCCAGCAGTTTAGAGCCCGGGACAGGGGCCGAGACCCAGTACTTC
>TRBV28|.|TRBJ2-7|.
CASTQNPGPPYEQYF
TGTGCCAGCACCCAAAATCCCGGCCCGCCCTACGAGCAGTACTTC
>TRBV19|.|TRBJ1-2|TRBD1
CASKEDRANYGYTF
TGTGCCAGTAAAGAGGACAGGGCCAACTATGGCTACACCTTC
>TRBV2|.|TRBJ2-7|.
CASQLWREQYF
TGTGCCAGCCAACTCTGGCGGGAGCAGTACTTC
>TRBV7-9|.|TRBJ2-5|.
CASSPEAPNETQYF
TGTGCCAGCAGCCCAGAGGCCCCCAACGAGACCCAGTACTTC
>TRBV5-4|.|TRBJ2-1|TRBD2
CASSLLREGNEQFF
TGTGCCAGCAGCTTGTTGCGGGAGGGGAATGAGCAGTTCTTC